This T cell receptor (beta chain) was identified during a study of blood T cell repertoires in COVID-19. Under the authors' procedure: Reference gene primers were amplified, and this amplification served to estimate nucleated cell counts. Sequenced by immunoSEQ multiplex PCR; TCRdb stores in-frame clones only, minus some. V, J and clone size reflect that table, while D and trimming were determined from the DNA. The data hold some 460,000 clones, with roughly 89% observed a single time. CDR1 is LNHDA, CDR2 SQIVND, per germline (reference sequence). V was trimmed by 6 bases and J by 16 bases, leaving 16 bases between them. The CDR3 extends over 12 amino acids.

The chain employs TRBV19 and TRBJ1-6, with D possibly TRBD1 on 6 matching bases. Sample: peripheral blood. This receptor was obtained from a woman younger than 45 with acute or convalescent COVID-19. Written as DNA, the CDR3 is TGTGCCAGTAGCCACCGAGACGACAGGCTCCACTTT. Protein: CASSHRDDRLHF.